This T cell receptor beta chain comes out of a study of T cell repertoires in cytomegalovirus infection. The study, taken as a whole, reports: HLA-C-restricted CMV-specific TCR beta clonotypes were dominant in the ex vivo response.

The CDR3 length is 16 residues. CDR1 is SGHTA, CDR2 FQGNSA, per germline. V was pared by 4 bases and J by 1 base, with 16 bases between. TCRdb independently ran MiXCR on the reads; one entry per CDR3 protein. Of more than 400,000 distinct CDR3 sequences listed, about 30% were seen once; the top ten hold less than 15%. On this clonotype: The target antigen is unknown.

The sequenced sample was PBMCs. The TCR was taken from a human donor in good health (CMV status not recorded). Some clones in this sample may be carry-over from other donors' samples. The V call is TRBV7-2, the J call TRBJ1-1; tentatively, D is TRBD1 (5 bases). CDR3 coding DNA: TGTGCCAGCAGCTCCGGATGGTTGGGACGGAACACTGAAGCTTTCTTT. This encodes CASSSGWLGRNTEAFF.